Listed here are 17 T cell receptor beta chains from one sample, sequenced in a study of cytotoxic CD8 clonotypes in ibrutinib-treated CLL. Sequenced by immunoSEQ multiplex PCR; TCRdb stores in-frame clones only, minus some. Here the sample spans about 140,000 clones, 80% being singletons. The input for sequencing was PBMCs, taken after 36 months of ibrutinib treatment. These TCRs come from a human donor with chronic lymphocytic leukemia.

The chain is built from TRBV5-1 and TRBJ2-3; TRBD2 aligns across 8 bases. Germline lookup yields CDR1 SGHRS and CDR2 YFSETQ. V lost 0 bases to trimming and J lost 4 bases; unmatched junction nucleotides: 4. The CDR3 totals 15 residues. The CDR3 protein is CASSLEGLASDTQYF. In DNA, the CDR3 is TGCGCCAGCAGCTTGGAAGGACTAGCATCAGATACGCAGTATTTT.

In nucleotides, the CDR3 is TGTGCCAGCAGCTTGGTCTACCCCGGGGAGCTGTTTTTT. Amino acids: CASSLVYPGELFF. The chain uses TRBV5-6 and TRBJ2-2, with D unresolved. Per germline, CDR1 SGHDT and CDR2 YYEEEE. The CDR3 sequence is 13 residues long. Trimming left V 0 bases short and J 6 bases short, with 6 bases between.

This clone was observed a few times. The chain is built from TRBV4-1 and TRBJ2-7; 8 bases align to TRBD1. J was trimmed by 1 base and V by 0 bases; bases with no gene match: 2. The V gene's germline CDR1 is MGHRA and CDR2 YSYEKL. CDR3 length equals 15 residues. For the CDR3, the DNA is TGCGCCAGCAGCCAAGATCGGACAGGGTCCTACGAGCAGTACTTC. Its protein is CASSQDRTGSYEQYF.

As DNA, the CDR3 is TGTGCCAGTACACTCGATCCGCGGCCCAACACTGAAGCTTTCTTT. Protein: CASTLDPRPNTEAFF. The chain uses TRBV19 and TRBJ1-1, with D unresolved. Trimming pared 7 bases from V and 2 bases from J, leaving 17 bases between. CDR1 and CDR2 (germline): LNHDA, SQIVND (reference sequence). The CDR3 sequence is 15 residues long. The full variable domain, completed using reference TRBV19 and TRBJ1-1, is DGGITQSPKYLFRKEGQNVTLSCEQNLNHDAMYWYRQDPGQGLRLIYYSQIVNDFQKGDIAEGYSVSREKKESFPLTVTSAQKNPTAFYLCASTLDPRPNTEAFFGQGTRLTVV.

The chain links TRBV18 to TRBJ2-5; TRBD2 agrees at 8 bases. The J segment lost 5 bases and the V segment lost 0 bases, leaving 5 bases of the junction unmatched. The CDR3 length is 15 residues. From germline, CDR1 is KGHSH and CDR2 LQKENI. CDR3 residues: CASSPPNGRGETQYF. CDR3 in DNA: TGTGCCAGCTCACCACCGAACGGGAGGGGCGAGACCCAGTACTTC.

This rearrangement joins TRBV27 to TRBJ2-5, with unresolved D. This CDR3 contains 14 residues. Germline-derived CDR1 and CDR2 are MNHEY and SMNVEV (reference sequence). Trimming left V 1 base short and J 1 base short, with 7 bases between. The CDR3 bases are TGTGCCAGCAGTTTATTAGATCGCCAAGAGACCCAGTACTTC. This sequence encodes CASSLLDRQETQYF.

This chain links TRBV7-9 with TRBJ1-1, with 7 nucleotides matching TRBD1. The CDR3 consists of 15 residues. V was pared by 5 bases and J by 5 bases, with 11 bases of the junction left unmatched. Per germline, CDR1 SEHNR and CDR2 FQNEAQ (reference sequence). CDR3 sequence: CASSGTTGRETEAFF. CDR3 nucleotides: TGTGCCAGCAGCGGGACGACAGGGCGGGAGACTGAAGCTTTCTTT.

The V and J genes are TRBV4-2 and TRBJ2-1, with unresolved D. The germline V and J ends were trimmed by 1 base and 4 bases, with 5 bases remaining between them. The germline CDR1 and CDR2 sequences are LGHNA and YNFKEQ. This CDR3 is built from 13 residues. In DNA form, the CDR3 reads TGTGCCAGCAGCCAAGGTGGTTACAATGAGCAGTTCTTC. Protein: CASSQGGYNEQFF.

The rearrangement links TRBV14 to TRBJ2-6; 7 positions agree with TRBD1. Germline V gene sequence: CDR1 SGHDN, CDR2 FVKESK. J was trimmed by 0 bases and V by 3 bases; bases with no gene match: 11. This CDR3 comprises 19 residues. The CDR3 sequence: CASSQTYRGLSSGANVLTF. CDR3 sequence (DNA): TGTGCCAGCAGCCAGACCTACAGGGGCCTAAGCTCTGGGGCCAACGTCCTGACTTTC.

The chain links TRBV19 to TRBJ2-3; the D gene is possibly TRBD2 (6 bases). V gave up 2 bases and J gave up 5 bases, with 11 bases separating them. Germline V gene lookup returns CDR1 LNHDA and CDR2 SQIVND (reference sequence). The CDR3 loop spans 14 amino acids. The CDR3 protein is CASSISGRRDTQYF. As DNA, the CDR3 is TGTGCCAGTAGTATATCCGGGAGAAGAGATACGCAGTATTTT.

This clone was seen more than once but under ten times. The chain has TRBV9 and TRBJ2-5; D is unresolved. Germline V CDR1 and CDR2: SGDLS, YYNGEE. The V end lost 0 bases, the J end lost 4 bases, and 10 bases lay between the germline ends. The CDR3 is made up of 14 amino acids. CDR3 in amino acids: CASSVGVTSETQYF. CDR3 nucleotides: TGTGCCAGCAGCGTAGGGGTCACCTCAGAGACCCAGTACTTC.

The J gene is TRBJ1-2, the V gene TRBV4-2, with 7 positions matching TRBD1. CDR1 and CDR2 (germline): LGHNA, YNFKEQ. The CDR3 is 13 amino acids. The junction had 2 bases not matched to a gene; V was cut back by 1 base and J by 6 bases. CDR3 coding DNA: TGTGCCAGCAGCCAAGTGGACAGGCATGGCTACACCTTC. Its translation is CASSQVDRHGYTF.

This clone occurred many times. The chain recombines TRBV5-1 with TRBJ2-3; no definite D call. V shed 4 bases and J shed 0 bases, with 6 bases lying between them. Germline V gene sequence: CDR1 SGHRS, CDR2 YFSETQ. The CDR3 has 13 amino acids. Here the CDR3 DNA reads TGCGCCAGCAGCGGGCCTAGCACAGATACGCAGTATTTT. Residues: CASSGPSTDTQYF.

In DNA, the CDR3 is TGTGCCAGCAGTCGAGGCACAGATACGCAGTATTTT. Its translation: CASSRGTDTQYF. J is TRBJ2-3 and V is TRBV7-9; no clear D. V gave up 6 bases and J gave up 1 base, with 5 bases separating them. Germline V gene sequence: CDR1 SEHNR, CDR2 FQNEAQ (reference sequence). This CDR3 comprises 12 residues.

The J gene is TRBJ2-7, the V gene TRBV7-8; D unresolved. The germline CDR1 and CDR2 sequences are SGHVS and FQNEAQ. This CDR3 is built from 11 residues. Deletions cut 5 bases from V and 5 bases from J, with 7 bases between. DNA for the CDR3: TGTGCCAGCAGCGATGACCACGAGCAGTACTTC. It codes for CASSDDHEQYF.

The chain employs TRBV13 and TRBJ1-6; 8 bases fit TRBD1. V shed 5 bases, J shed 7 bases, and the junction held 4 bases outside the gene matches. The V gene's germline CDR1 is PRHDT and CDR2 FYEKMQ (reference sequence). The CDR3 contains 14 residues. The CDR3 protein is CASSVDRANSPLHF. DNA for the CDR3: TGTGCCAGCAGCGTGGACAGGGCCAATTCACCCCTCCACTTT.

The chain is built from TRBV7-9 and TRBJ1-1; 8 bases align to TRBD1. CDR3 length: 13 residues. Germline CDR1 SEHNR, CDR2 FQNEAQ (reference sequence). J lost 4 bases, V lost 7 bases, and 5 bases had no gene match. CDR3 nucleotide sequence: TGTGCCAGCACCAGGGGGCTGGTCACTGAAGCTTTCTTT. It translates to CASTRGLVTEAFF.